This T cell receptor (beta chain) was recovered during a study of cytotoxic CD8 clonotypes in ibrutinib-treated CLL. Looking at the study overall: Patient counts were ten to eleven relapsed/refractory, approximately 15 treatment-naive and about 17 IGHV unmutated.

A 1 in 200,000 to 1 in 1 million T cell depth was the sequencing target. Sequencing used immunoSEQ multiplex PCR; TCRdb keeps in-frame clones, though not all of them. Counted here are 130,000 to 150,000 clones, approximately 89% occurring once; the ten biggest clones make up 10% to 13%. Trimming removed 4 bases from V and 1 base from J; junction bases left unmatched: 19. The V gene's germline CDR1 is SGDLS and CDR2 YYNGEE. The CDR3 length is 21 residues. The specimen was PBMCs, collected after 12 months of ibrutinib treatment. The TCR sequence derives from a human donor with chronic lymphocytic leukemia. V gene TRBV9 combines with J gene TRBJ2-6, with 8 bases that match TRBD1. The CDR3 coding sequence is TGTGCCAGCAGCCCTAGGGGAATGGTGACAGGGGTCTTTTCTGGGGCCAACGTCCTGACTTTC. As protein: CASSPRGMVTGVFSGANVLTF.